Listed here is a single T cell receptor beta chain. Per the study methods: It was from reference gene primer amplification that nucleated cell counts were estimated. Measured with immunoSEQ multiplex PCR; TCRdb has only the in-frame clones, and not every one. That table furnishes V, J and clone size, whereas the DNA furnished D and trimming. The repertoire has about 220,000 clones, around 86% of them found once; the top ten carry 2% to 2.5%. This CDR3 region has 14 residues. Between the trimmed V and J ends, which lost 3 bases and 0 bases, there was a span of 9 bases. The germline V gene encodes CDR1 GTSNPN and CDR2 SVGIG (reference sequence). The sample is drawn from a study of blood T cell repertoires in COVID-19. Across the study: The cDNA or gDNA used as material had been derived from T cells, B-cell-depleted T cells, or PBMCs.

The chain couples TRBV30 to TRBJ1-5; D perhaps matches TRBD1 (5 bases). The material sequenced was peripheral blood. The source of this sequence is a man aged 30 to 39 who had recovered from COVID-19. This CDR3 reads CAWRKGNSNQPQHF. CDR3 nucleotides: TGTGCCTGGAGGAAGGGGAATAGCAATCAGCCCCAGCATTTT.